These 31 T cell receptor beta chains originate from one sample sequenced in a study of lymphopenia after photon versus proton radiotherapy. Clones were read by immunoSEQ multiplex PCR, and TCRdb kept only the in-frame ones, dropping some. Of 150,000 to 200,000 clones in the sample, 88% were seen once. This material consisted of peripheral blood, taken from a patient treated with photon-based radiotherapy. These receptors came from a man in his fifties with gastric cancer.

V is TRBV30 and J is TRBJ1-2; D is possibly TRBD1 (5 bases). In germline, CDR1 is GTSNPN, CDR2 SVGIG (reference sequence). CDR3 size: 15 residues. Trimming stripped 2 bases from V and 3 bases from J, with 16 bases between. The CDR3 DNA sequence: TGTGCCTGGAGTAGCTGGCGGGGCCACGACTATGGCTACACCTTC. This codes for CAWSSWRGHDYGYTF.

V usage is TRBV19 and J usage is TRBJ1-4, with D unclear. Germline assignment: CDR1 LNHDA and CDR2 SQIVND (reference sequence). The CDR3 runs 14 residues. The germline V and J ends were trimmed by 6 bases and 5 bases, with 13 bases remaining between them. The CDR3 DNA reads TGTGCCAGTAGAGGACTTTACCCAAATGAAAAACTGTTTTTT. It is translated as CASRGLYPNEKLFF. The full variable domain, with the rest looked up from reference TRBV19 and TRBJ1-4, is DGGITQSPKYLFRKEGQNVTLSCEQNLNHDAMYWYRQDPGQGLRLIYYSQIVNDFQKGDIAEGYSVSREKKESFPLTVTSAQKNPTAFYLCASRGLYPNEKLFFGSGTQLSVL.

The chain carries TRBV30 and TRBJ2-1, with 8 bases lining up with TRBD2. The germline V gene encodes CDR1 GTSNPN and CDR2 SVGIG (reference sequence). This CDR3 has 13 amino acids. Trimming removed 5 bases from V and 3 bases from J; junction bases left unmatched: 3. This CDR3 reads CAWGSGIYNEQFF. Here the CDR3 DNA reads TGTGCCTGGGGTAGCGGGATCTACAATGAGCAGTTCTTC.

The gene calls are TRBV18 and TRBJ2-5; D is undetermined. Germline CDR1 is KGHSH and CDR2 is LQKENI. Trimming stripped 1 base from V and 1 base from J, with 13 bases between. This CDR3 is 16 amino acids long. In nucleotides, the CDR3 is TGTGCCAGCTCACCACTTACCGGGTCGGTCCAAGAGACCCAGTACTTC. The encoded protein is CASSPLTGSVQETQYF.

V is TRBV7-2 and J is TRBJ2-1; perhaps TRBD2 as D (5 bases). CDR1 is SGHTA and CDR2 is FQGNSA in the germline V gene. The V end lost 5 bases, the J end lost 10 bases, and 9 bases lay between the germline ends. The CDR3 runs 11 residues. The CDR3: CASSPPGEQFF. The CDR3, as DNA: TGTGCCAGCAGCCCGCCGGGAGAGCAGTTCTTC.

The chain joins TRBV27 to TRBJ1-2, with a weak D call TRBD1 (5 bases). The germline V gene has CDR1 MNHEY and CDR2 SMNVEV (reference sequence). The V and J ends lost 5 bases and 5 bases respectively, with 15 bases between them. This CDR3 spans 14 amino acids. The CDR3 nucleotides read TGTGCCAGCAGTCCCGGCAGGGCCAGGTATGGCTACACCTTC. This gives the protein CASSPGRARYGYTF.

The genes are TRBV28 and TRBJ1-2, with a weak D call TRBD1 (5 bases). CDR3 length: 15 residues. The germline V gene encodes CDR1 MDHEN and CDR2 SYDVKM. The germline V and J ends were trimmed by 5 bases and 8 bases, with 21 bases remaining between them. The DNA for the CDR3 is TGTGCCAGCAGTACACCCTCTAGGGAGAGGGGCGGCTACACCTTC. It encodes CASSTPSRERGGYTF.

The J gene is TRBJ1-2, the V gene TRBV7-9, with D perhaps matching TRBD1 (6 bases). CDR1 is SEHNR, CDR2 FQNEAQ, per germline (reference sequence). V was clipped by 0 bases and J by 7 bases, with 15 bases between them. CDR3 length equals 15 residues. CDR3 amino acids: CASSLAPDGGSGYTF. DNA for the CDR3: TGTGCCAGCAGCTTAGCGCCTGACGGGGGCTCTGGCTACACCTTC.

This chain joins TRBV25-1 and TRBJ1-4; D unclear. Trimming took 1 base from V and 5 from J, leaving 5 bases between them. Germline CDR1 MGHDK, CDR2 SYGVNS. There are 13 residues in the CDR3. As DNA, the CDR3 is TGTGCCAGCAGTGAATTCTACAATGAAAAACTGTTTTTT. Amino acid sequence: CASSEFYNEKLFF.

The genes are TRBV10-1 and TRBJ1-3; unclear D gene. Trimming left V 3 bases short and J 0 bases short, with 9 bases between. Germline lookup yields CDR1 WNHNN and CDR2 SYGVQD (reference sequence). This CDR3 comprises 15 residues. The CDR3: CASSDAAGSGNTIYF. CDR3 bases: TGCGCCAGCAGTGATGCGGCCGGCTCTGGAAACACCATATATTTT.

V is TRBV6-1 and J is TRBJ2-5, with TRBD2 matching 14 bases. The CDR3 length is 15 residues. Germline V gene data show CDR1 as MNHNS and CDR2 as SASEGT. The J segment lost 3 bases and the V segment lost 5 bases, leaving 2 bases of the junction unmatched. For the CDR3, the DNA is TGTGCCAGCAGTACGGGACTAGCGGGAGAAGAGACCCAGTACTTC. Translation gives CASSTGLAGEETQYF.

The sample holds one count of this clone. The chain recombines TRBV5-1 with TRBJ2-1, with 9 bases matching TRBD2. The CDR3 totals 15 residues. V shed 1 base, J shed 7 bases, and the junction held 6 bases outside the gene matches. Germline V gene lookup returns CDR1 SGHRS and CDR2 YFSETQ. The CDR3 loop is CASSLNLAGPNEQFF. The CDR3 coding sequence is TGCGCCAGCAGCTTGAACCTAGCGGGACCTAATGAGCAGTTCTTC. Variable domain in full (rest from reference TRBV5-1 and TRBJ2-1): KAGVTQTPRYLIKTRGQQVTLSCSPISGHRSVSWYQQTPGQGLQFLFEYFSETQRNKGNFPGRFSGRQFSNSRSEMNVSTLELGDSALYLCASSLNLAGPNEQFFGPGTRLTVL.

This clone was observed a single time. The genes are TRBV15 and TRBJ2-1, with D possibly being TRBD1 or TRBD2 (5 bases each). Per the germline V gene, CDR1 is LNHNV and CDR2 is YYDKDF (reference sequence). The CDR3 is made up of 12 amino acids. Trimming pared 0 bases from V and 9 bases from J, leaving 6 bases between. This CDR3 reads CATSRDGGEQFF. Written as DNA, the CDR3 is TGTGCCACCAGCAGAGATGGGGGTGAGCAGTTCTTC.

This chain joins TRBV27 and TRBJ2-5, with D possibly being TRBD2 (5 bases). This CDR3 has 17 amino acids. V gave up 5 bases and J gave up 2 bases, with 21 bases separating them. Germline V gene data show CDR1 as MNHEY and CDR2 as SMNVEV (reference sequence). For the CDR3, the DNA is TGTGCCAGCAGTCCATACCGCGAGGGCCTTCGTCAAGAGACCCAGTACTTC. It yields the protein CASSPYREGLRQETQYF.

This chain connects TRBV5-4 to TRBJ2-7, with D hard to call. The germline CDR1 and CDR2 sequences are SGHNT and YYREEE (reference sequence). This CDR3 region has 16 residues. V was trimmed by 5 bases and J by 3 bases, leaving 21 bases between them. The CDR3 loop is CASSLWSSLTVYEQYF. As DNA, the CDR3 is TGTGCCAGCAGTCTGTGGTCCTCCCTCACAGTCTACGAGCAGTACTTC.

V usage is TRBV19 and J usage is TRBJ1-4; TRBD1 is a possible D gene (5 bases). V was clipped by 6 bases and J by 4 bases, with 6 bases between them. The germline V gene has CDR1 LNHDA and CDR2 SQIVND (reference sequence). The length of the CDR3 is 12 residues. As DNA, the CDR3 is TGTGCCAGTAGACAGGATAATGAAAAACTGTTTTTT. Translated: CASRQDNEKLFF.

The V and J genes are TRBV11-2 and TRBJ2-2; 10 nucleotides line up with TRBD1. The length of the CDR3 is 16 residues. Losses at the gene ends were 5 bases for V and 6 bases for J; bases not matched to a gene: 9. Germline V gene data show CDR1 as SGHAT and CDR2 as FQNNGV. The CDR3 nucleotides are TGTGCCAGCAGCGGACAGGGGGAGGTTTGGGCCGGGGAGCTGTTTTTT. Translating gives CASSGQGEVWAGELFF.

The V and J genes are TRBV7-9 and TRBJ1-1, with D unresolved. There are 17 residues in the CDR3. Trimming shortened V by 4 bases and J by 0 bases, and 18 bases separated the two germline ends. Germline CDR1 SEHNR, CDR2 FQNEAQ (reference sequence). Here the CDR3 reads CASSSVPSVTMNTEAFF. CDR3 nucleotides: TGTGCCAGCAGCTCAGTGCCCTCTGTGACGATGAACACTGAAGCTTTCTTT.

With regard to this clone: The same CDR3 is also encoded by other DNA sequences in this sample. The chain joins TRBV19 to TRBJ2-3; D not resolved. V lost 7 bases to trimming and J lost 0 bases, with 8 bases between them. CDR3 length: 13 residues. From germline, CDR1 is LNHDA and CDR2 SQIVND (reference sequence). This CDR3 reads CASKTASTDTQYF. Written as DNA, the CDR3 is TGTGCCAGTAAGACGGCTAGCACAGATACGCAGTATTTT. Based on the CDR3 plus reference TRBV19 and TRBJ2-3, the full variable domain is DGGITQSPKYLFRKEGQNVTLSCEQNLNHDAMYWYRQDPGQGLRLIYYSQIVNDFQKGDIAEGYSVSREKKESFPLTVTSAQKNPTAFYLCASKTASTDTQYFGPGTRLTVL.

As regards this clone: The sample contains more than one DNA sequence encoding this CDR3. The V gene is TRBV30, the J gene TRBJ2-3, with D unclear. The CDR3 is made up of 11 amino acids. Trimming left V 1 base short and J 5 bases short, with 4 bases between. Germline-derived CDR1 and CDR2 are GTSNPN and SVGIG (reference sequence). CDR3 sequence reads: CAWSAKDTQYF. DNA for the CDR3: TGTGCCTGGAGTGCGAAAGATACGCAGTATTTT.

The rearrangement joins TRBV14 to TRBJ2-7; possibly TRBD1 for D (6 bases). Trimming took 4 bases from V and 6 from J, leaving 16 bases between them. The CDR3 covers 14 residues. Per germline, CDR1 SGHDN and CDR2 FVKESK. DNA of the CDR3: TGTGCCAGCAGCCGGACCCTAGGGGGTGGCGAGCAGTACTTC. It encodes CASSRTLGGGEQYF.

This CDR3 is CASSSRTRDTQYF. The CDR3 region has the DNA TGTGCCAGCAGCTCCAGGACTAGGGATACGCAGTATTTT. The chain combines TRBV7-2 with TRBJ2-3, with 7 bases lining up with TRBD2. J was trimmed by 6 bases and V by 4 bases; bases with no gene match: 4. Germline assignment: CDR1 SGHTA and CDR2 FQGNSA. The CDR3 length is 13 residues.

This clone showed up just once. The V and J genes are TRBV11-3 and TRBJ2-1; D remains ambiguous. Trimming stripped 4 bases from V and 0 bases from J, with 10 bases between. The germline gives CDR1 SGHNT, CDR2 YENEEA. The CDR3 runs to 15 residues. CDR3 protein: CASSSSVDSYNEQFF. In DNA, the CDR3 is TGTGCCAGCAGCTCCTCCGTCGACTCCTACAATGAGCAGTTCTTC. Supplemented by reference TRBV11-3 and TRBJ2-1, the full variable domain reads EAGVVQSPRYKIIEKKQPVAFWCNPISGHNTLYWYLQNLGQGPELLIRYENEEAVDDSQLPKDRFSAERLKGVDSTLKIQPAELGDSAVYLCASSSSVDSYNEQFFGPGTRLTVL.

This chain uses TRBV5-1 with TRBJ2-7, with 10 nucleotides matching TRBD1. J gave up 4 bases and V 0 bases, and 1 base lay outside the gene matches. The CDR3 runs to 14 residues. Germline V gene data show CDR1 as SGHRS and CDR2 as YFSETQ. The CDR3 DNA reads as TGCGCCAGCAGCTTGGGGGACAGGGGTTACGAGCAGTACTTC. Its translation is CASSLGDRGYEQYF.

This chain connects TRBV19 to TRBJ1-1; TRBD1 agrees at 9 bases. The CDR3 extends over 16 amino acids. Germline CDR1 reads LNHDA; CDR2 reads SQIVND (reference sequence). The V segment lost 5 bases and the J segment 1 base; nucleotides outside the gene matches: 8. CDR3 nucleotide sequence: TGTGCCAGTAGTCTCTTTGGGACAGGGAGGAACACTGAAGCTTTCTTT. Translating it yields CASSLFGTGRNTEAFF.

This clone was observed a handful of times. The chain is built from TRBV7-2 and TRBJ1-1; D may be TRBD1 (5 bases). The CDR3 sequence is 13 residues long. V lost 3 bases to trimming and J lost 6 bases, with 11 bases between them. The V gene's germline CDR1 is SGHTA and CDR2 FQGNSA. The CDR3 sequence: CASSFGGVAEAFF. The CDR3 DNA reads TGTGCCAGCAGCTTCGGGGGAGTAGCTGAAGCTTTCTTT.

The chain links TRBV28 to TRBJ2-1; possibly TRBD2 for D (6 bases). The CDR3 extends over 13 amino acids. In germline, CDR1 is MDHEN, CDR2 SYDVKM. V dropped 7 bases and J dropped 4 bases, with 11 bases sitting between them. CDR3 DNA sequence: TGTGCCAGCACCTGGGACTCTTACAATGAGCAGTTCTTC. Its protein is CASTWDSYNEQFF.

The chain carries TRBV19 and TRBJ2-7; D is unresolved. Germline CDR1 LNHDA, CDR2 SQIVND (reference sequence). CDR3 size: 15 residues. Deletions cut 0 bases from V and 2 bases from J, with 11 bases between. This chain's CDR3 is CASSIDSSSAYEQYF. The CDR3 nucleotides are TGTGCCAGTAGTATAGATTCAAGTTCCGCCTACGAGCAGTACTTC.

The DNA of the CDR3 is TGTGCCATCAGTGATCCCCGGGAGGCCCTCAATGAGCAGTTCTTC. This gives the protein CAISDPREALNEQFF. The V and J genes are TRBV10-3 and TRBJ2-1, with 7 bases identical to TRBD2. The germline V gene encodes CDR1 ENHRY and CDR2 SYGVKD. The V segment lost 3 bases and the J segment 6 bases; nucleotides outside the gene matches: 8. This CDR3 is 15 amino acids long.

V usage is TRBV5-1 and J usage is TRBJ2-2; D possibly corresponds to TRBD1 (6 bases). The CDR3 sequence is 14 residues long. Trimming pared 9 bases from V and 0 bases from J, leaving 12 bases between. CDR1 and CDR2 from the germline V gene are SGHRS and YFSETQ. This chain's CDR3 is CAIYQGTNTGELFF. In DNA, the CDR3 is TGCGCCATCTATCAGGGGACGAACACCGGGGAGCTGTTTTTT. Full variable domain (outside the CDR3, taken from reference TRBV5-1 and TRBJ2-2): KAGVTQTPRYLIKTRGQQVTLSCSPISGHRSVSWYQQTPGQGLQFLFEYFSETQRNKGNFPGRFSGRQFSNSRSEMNVSTLELGDSALYLCAIYQGTNTGELFFGEGSRLTVL.

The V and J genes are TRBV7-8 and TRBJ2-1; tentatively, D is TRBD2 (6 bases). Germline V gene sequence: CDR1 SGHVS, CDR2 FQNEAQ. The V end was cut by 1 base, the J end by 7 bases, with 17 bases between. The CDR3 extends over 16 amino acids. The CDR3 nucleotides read TGTGCCAGCAGCTTAGAGGGCGGGAAAGTGAGTAATGAGCAGTTCTTC. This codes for CASSLEGGKVSNEQFF.